The source of this T cell receptor beta chain is a study of blood T cells in healthy people across ages. CDR3 size: 13 residues. Germline CDR1 and CDR2: LGHNA and YSLEER. Deletions cut 4 bases from V and 5 bases from J, with 9 bases between. Concerning this clonotype itself: Its target is not known.

Alongside a J-beta primer mix, a sample-barcoded 5' primer served in a second PCR lasting 7 to 11 cycles. TCRdb reprocessed the 5' RACE reads with MiXCR, giving one entry per CDR3 protein. The sample holds 600,000 to 850,000 distinct CDR3 sequences; roughly 25% are singletons and the top ten take 9.4%. Study-wide results and limits: Compared with aged donors, long-lived donors showed fewer expanded clones, suggesting selection. Age advanced and TCR beta diversity per million T cells fell, roughly linearly.

Separately, the same data were catalogued under a study of T cells of mothers and their children. That source reports: Primer M1S, used in the second PCR, introduced sample barcodes and 2-4 random nucleotides. Related mother-child pairs showed slightly, non-significantly higher overlap than unrelated pairs.

This receptor was identified in a boy between 10 and 17 years old in good health. V gene TRBV4-3 combines with J gene TRBJ2-1, with D perhaps matching TRBD1 (5 bases). The specimen sequenced was blood. The CDR3 nucleotides read TGCGCCAGCAGCCCACAGGTCAACAATGAGCAGTTCTTC. Amino acids: CASSPQVNNEQFF.